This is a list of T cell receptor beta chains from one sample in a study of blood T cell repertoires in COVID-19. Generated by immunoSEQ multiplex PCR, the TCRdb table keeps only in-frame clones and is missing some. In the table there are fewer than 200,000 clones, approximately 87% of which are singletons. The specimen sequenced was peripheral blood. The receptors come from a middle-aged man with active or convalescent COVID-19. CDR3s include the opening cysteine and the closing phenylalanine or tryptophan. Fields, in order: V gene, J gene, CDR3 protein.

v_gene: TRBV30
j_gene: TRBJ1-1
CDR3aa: CAWSGQPMNTEAFF

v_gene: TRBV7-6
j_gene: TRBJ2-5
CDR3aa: CASSLARGGVETQYF

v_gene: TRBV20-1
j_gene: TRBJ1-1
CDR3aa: CSASTAGGGTEAFF

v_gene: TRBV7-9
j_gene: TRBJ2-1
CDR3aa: CASSLTSGGGYNEQFF

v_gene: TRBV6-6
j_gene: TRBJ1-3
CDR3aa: CASSPDRLHPSGNTIYF

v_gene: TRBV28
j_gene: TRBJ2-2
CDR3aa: CASSLAGETGELFF

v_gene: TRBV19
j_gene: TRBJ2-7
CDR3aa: CASSGAGGAYEQYF

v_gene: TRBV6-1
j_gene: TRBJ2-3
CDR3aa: CASSDSGGRTDTQYF

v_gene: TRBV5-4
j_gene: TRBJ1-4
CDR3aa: CASSLGPGTGGKLFF

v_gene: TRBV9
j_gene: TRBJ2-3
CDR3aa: CASSVEQVPDTQYF

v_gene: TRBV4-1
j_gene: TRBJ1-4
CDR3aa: CASSQDPTGLVKLFF

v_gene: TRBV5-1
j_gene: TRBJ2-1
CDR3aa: CASSLTRYNEQFF

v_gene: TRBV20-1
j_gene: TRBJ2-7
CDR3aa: CSAITTYEQYF

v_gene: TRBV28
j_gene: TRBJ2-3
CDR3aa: CASSFGGGSTDTQYF

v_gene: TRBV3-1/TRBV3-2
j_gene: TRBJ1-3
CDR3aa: CASSQKSSGNTIYF

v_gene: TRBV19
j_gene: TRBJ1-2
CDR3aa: CASSISKSFLYGYTF

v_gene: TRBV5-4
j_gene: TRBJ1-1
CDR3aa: CASSLEGALLAAFF

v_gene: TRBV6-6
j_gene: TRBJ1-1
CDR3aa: CASTSYGGTMNTEAFF

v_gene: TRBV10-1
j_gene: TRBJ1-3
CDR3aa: CASSATEPDSGNTIYF